This T cell receptor beta chain was retrieved from a study of blood T cell repertoires in COVID-19. The authors' processing: How many nucleated cells were present was estimated from reference gene primer amplification. Libraries were prepared by immunoSEQ multiplex PCR; TCRdb keeps only in-frame clonotypes and omits some of them. V, J and clone size are taken as reported in that table, and D and trimming were inferred from the DNA itself. The repertoire has fewer than 500,000 clones, 85% to 90% of them found once; the top ten carry approximately 4.5%. The V gene's germline CDR1 is MGHRA and CDR2 YSYEKL. Trimming took 3 bases from V and 1 from J; bases not matched to a gene: 5. The CDR3 is made up of 16 amino acids.

This TCR was sampled from a young woman with acute or convalescent COVID-19. V gene TRBV4-1 combines with J gene TRBJ1-5; 8 bases agree with TRBD1. The sample consisted of peripheral blood. This chain's CDR3 is CASSQGDRLSNQPQHF. CDR3 in DNA: TGCGCCAGCAGCCAGGGGGACAGGTTAAGCAATCAGCCCCAGCATTTT.